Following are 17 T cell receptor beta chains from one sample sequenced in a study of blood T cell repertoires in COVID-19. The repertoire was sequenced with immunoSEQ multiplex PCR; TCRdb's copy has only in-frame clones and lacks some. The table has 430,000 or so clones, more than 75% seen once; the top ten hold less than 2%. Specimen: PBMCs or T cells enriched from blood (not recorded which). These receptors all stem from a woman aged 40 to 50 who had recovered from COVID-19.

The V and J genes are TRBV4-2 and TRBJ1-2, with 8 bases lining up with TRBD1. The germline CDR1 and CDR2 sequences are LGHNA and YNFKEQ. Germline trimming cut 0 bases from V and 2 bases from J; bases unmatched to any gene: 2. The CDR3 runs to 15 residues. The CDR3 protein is CASSQDRQGNYGYTF. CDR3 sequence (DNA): TGTGCCAGCAGCCAAGACCGACAGGGGAACTATGGCTACACCTTC.

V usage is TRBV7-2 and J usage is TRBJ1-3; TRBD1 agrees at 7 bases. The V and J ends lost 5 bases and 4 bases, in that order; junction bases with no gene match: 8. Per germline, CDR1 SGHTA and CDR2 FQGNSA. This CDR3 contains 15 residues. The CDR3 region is CASSPNRGPGNTIYF. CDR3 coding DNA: TGTGCCAGCAGCCCTAACAGGGGACCCGGAAACACCATATATTTT.

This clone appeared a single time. The CDR3 sequence: CASSLGFKNTEAFF. CDR3 DNA sequence: TGTGCCAGCAGCTTAGGTTTTAAGAACACTGAAGCTTTCTTT. The V call is TRBV11-2, the J call TRBJ1-1; D is uncertain. V was pared by 1 base and J by 1 base, with 7 bases between. CDR1 and CDR2 (germline): SGHAT, FQNNGV. This CDR3 has 14 residues.

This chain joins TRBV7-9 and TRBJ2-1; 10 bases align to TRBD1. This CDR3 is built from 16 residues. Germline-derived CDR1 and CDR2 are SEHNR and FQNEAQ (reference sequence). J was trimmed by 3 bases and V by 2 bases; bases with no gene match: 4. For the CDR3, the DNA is TGTGCCAGCAGCTTATTGGGACAGGGGCTCTACAATGAGCAGTTCTTC. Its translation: CASSLLGQGLYNEQFF.

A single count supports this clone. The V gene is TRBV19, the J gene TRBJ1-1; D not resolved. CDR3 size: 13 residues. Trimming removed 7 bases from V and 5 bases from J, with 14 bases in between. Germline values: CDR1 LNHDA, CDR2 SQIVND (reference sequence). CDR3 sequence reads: CASTAGPGTEAFF. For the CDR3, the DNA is TGTGCCAGTACAGCGGGTCCTGGGACTGAAGCTTTCTTT.

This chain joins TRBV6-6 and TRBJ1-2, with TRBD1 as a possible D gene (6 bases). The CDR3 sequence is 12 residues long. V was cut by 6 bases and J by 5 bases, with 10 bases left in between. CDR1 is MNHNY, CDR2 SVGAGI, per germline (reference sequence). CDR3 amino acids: CASRDTGYGYTF. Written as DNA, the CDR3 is TGTGCCAGCAGAGACACAGGGTATGGCTACACCTTC.

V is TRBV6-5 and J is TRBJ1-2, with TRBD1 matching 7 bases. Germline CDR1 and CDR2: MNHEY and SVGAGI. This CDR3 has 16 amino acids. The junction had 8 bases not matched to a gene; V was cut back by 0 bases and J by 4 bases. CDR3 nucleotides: TGTGCCAGCAGTTACTCCAGGGGGGACACCTCCTATGGCTACACCTTC. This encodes CASSYSRGDTSYGYTF.

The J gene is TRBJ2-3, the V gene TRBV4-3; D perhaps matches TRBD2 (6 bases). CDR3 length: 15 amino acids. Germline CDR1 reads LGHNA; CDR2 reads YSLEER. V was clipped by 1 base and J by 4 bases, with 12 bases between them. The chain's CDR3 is CASSQGDSSPDTQYF. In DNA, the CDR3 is TGCGCCAGCAGCCAAGGGGACTCCTCCCCAGATACGCAGTATTTT.

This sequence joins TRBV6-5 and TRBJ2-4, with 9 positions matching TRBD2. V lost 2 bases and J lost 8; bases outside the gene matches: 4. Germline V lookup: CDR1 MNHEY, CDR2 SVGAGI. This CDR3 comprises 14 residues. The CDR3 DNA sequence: TGTGCCAGCAGTTACAATAGCGGGAGTCACATTCAGTACTTC. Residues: CASSYNSGSHIQYF.

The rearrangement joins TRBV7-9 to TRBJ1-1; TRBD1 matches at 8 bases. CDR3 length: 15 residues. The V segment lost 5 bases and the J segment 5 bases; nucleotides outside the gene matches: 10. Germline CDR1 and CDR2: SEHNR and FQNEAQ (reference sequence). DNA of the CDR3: TGTGCCAGCAGCACACCAGGGGGCGGAGGGACTGAAGCTTTCTTT. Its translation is CASSTPGGGGTEAFF.

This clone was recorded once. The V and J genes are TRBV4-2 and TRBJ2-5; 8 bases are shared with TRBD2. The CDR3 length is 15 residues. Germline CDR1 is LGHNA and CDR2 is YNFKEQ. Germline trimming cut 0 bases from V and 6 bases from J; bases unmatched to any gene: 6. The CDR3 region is CASSQDGGGGKTQYF. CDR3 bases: TGTGCCAGCAGCCAAGATGGGGGCGGGGGGAAGACCCAGTACTTC.

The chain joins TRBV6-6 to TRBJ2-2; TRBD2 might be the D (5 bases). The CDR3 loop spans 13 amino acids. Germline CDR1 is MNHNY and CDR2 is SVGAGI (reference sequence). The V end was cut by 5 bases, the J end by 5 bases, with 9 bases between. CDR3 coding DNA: TGTGCCAGCAGTATTCGGGGTACCGGGGAGCTGTTTTTT. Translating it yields CASSIRGTGELFF.

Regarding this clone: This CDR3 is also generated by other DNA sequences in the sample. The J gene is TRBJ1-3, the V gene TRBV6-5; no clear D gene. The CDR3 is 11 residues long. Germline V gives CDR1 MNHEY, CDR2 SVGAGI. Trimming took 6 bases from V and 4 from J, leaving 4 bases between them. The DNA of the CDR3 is TGTGCCAGCAGGCAGGGAAACACCATATATTTT. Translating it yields CASRQGNTIYF.

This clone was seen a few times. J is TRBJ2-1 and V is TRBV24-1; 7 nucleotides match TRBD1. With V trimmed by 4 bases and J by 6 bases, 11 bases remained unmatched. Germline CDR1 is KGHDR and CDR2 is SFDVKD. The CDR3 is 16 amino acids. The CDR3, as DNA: TGTGCCACCAGTGAACGACAGGGTCGAGGGATCAATGAGCAGTTCTTC. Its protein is CATSERQGRGINEQFF.

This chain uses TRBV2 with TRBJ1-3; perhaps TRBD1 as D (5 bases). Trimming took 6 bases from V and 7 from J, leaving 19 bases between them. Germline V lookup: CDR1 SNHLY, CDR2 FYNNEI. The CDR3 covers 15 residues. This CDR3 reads CASRDTGSRTNTIYF. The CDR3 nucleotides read TGTGCCAGCAGAGACACAGGCTCTAGGACCAACACCATATATTTT.

CDR3: CASSVGGGRSSYEQYF. CDR3 sequence (DNA): TGTGCCAGCAGCGTAGGAGGCGGGAGGAGTTCCTACGAGCAGTACTTC. The chain combines TRBV9 with TRBJ2-7, with 8 nucleotides matching TRBD2. Germline loops: CDR1 SGDLS, CDR2 YYNGEE. The CDR3 covers 16 residues. With V trimmed by 0 bases and J by 1 base, 6 bases remained unmatched.

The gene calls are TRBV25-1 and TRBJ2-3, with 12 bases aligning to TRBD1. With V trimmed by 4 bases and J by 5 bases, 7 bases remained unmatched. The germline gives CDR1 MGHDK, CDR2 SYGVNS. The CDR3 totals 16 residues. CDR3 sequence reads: CASSALGQGAEDTQYF. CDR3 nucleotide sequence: TGTGCCAGCAGTGCTTTGGGACAGGGGGCAGAAGATACGCAGTATTTT.